What follows are 8 T cell receptor beta chains derived from one specimen sequenced in a study of blood T cell repertoires in COVID-19 (dated by TCRdb to about 2020). The library was obtained by the immunoSEQ multiplex PCR assay. Not all clones reach the TCRdb copy of this immuneACCESS table, which keeps in-frame sequences only. Checked studies attribute under half of the gap to unresolved V genes and leave the rest unexplained. The sample includes about 220,000 clones, with approximately 78% observed a single time. The biggest ten clones account for 8.2% of the sample. Source material: peripheral blood. These receptors were taken from a woman of 80 years or more with COVID-19, enrolled during active disease.

J is TRBJ2-5 and V is TRBV25-1; 11 nucleotides agree with TRBD1. The germline V gene encodes CDR1 MGHDK and CDR2 SYGVNS. The CDR3 contains 14 residues. Germline trimming cut 6 bases from V and 4 bases from J; bases unmatched to any gene: 4. CDR3 region: CASSRTGGSETQYF. CDR3 bases: TGTGCCAGCAGCCGGACAGGGGGCTCAGAGACCCAGTACTTC. Full variable domain (outside the CDR3, taken from reference TRBV25-1 and TRBJ2-5): EADIYQTPRYLVIGTGKKITLECSQTMGHDKMYWYQQDPGMELHLIHYSYGVNSTEKGDLSSESTVSRIRTEHFPLTLESARPSHTSQYLCASSRTGGSETQYFGPGTRLLVL.

The sample holds a few counts of this clone. The J gene is TRBJ2-3, the V gene TRBV4-1; 9 nucleotides match TRBD1. The germline CDR1 and CDR2 sequences are MGHRA and YSYEKL. The CDR3 sequence is 16 residues long. Trimming removed 3 bases from V and 3 bases from J; junction bases left unmatched: 7. CDR3 nucleotides: TGCGCCAGCAGCCACAGTGTGACAGGGGGGACAGATACGCAGTATTTT. Translation: CASSHSVTGGTDTQYF.

Remarks on this clone: The sample has other DNA sequences that encode this CDR3 too. The chain joins TRBV5-1 to TRBJ1-5; D is perhaps TRBD1 (5 bases). This CDR3 region has 14 residues. Trimming cost V 3 bases and J 0 bases, with 7 bases left between them. Germline V CDR1 and CDR2: SGHRS, YFSETQ. CDR3 region: CASSSQGSNQPQHF. The CDR3 DNA reads TGCGCCAGCAGCTCCCAGGGTAGCAATCAGCCCCAGCATTTT.

The chain uses TRBV4-3 and TRBJ2-1, with D perhaps TRBD2 (5 bases). The CDR3 sequence is 18 residues long. V was shortened by 1 base and J by 0 bases, with 16 bases between the two germline ends. Per germline, CDR1 LGHNA and CDR2 YSLEER. The CDR3 nucleotides read TGCGCCAGCAGCCAAGGTGCGGCGGCGGAGGTCTCCTACAATGAGCAGTTCTTC. This gives the protein CASSQGAAAEVSYNEQFF.

This rearrangement joins TRBV18 to TRBJ2-3; 7 positions match TRBD1. J lost 5 bases, V lost 3 bases, and 14 bases had no gene match. The CDR3 consists of 17 residues. The V gene's germline CDR1 is KGHSH and CDR2 LQKENI. Here the CDR3 reads CASSPTPGQGDLDTQYF. The CDR3 DNA reads as TGTGCCAGCTCACCGACCCCCGGGCAGGGGGACCTAGATACGCAGTATTTT. Using reference TRBV18 and TRBJ2-3 for the parts outside the CDR3, the full variable domain is NAGVMQNPRHLVRRRGQEARLRCSPMKGHSHVYWYRQLPEEGLKFMVYLQKENIIDESGMPKERFSAEFPKEGPSILRIQQVVRGDSAAYFCASSPTPGQGDLDTQYFGPGTRLTVL.

V gene TRBV6-5 combines with J gene TRBJ1-6, with a tentative D call TRBD1 (6 bases). Trimming removed 6 bases from V and 17 bases from J, with 17 bases in between. This CDR3 has 12 residues. Germline-derived CDR1 and CDR2 are MNHEY and SVGAGI. The CDR3 loop is CASRFRDTRVHF. CDR3 bases: TGTGCCAGCAGATTCCGGGACACCCGGGTCCACTTT.

This clone has more than one count but fewer than ten. The J gene is TRBJ1-2, the V gene TRBV28; 9 nucleotides match TRBD1. Germline values: CDR1 MDHEN, CDR2 SYDVKM. The junction had 7 bases not matched to a gene; V was cut back by 3 bases and J by 5 bases. The CDR3 has 15 residues. As DNA, the CDR3 is TGTGCCAGCAGTTTGCCGGGACAGGGCGGGTATGGCTACACCTTC. This gives the protein CASSLPGQGGYGYTF.

This clone was seen more than once but under ten times. The chain's CDR3 is CASSDGKGSFMNTEAFF. CDR3 DNA sequence: TGTGCCAGCAGTGACGGAAAGGGGTCCTTTATGAACACTGAAGCTTTCTTT. This rearrangement joins TRBV6-1 to TRBJ1-1; TRBD1 might be the D (5 bases). CDR3 length: 17 residues. Deletions cut 3 bases from V and 0 bases from J, with 17 bases between. Looked up from germline, CDR1 is MNHNS and CDR2 is SASEGT.